Presented here are 27 T cell receptor beta chains from one specimen sequenced in a study of CD8 T cells in ankylosing spondylitis. TCRdb called the 5' RACE reads again in MiXCR, with one record for every CDR3 protein. In the table there are 130,000 or so distinct CDR3 sequences, around 7% of which are singletons. Sequencing was carried out using blood, either unsorted or a sorted T cell fraction (not recorded which). The receptors were gathered from a male donor with ankylosing spondylitis or in good health (not recorded which).

This clonotype has a count of ten or more. The V and J genes are TRBV5-6 and TRBJ2-2, with 8 bases matching TRBD1. The ends lost 0 bases at V and 0 bases at J; junction bases unmatched: 7. CDR1 is SGHDT, CDR2 YYEEEE, per germline. CDR3 length equals 18 residues. CDR3 bases: TGTGCCAGCAGCTTGGCCTGGGACAGGTCCCCGAACACCGGGGAGCTGTTTTTT. It translates to CASSLAWDRSPNTGELFF. Based on the CDR3 plus reference TRBV5-6 and TRBJ2-2, the full variable domain is DAGVTQSPTHLIKTRGQQVTLRCSPKSGHDTVSWYQQALGQGPQFIFQYYEEEERQRGNFPDRFSGHQFPNYSSELNVNALLLGDSALYLCASSLAWDRSPNTGELFFGEGSRLTVL.

The chain employs TRBV5-4 and TRBJ2-1; the match to TRBD2 covers 10 bases. V lost 2 bases to trimming and J lost 8 bases; unmatched junction nucleotides: 7. This CDR3 comprises 15 residues. Looked up from germline, CDR1 is SGHNT and CDR2 is YYREEE (reference sequence). The CDR3 bases are TGTGCCAGCAGCTTAGGACTAGCGGTTAGGGATGAGCAGTTCTTC. This encodes CASSLGLAVRDEQFF.

This clonotype was picked up many times. The CDR3 bases are TGTGCCAGCACCTGGACACGAAGCACTGAAGCTTTCTTT. It codes for CASTWTRSTEAFF. This rearrangement joins TRBV11-2 to TRBJ1-1, with D tentatively TRBD1 (5 bases). Germline assignment: CDR1 SGHAT and CDR2 FQNNGV. V lost 7 bases and J 4 bases, leaving 13 bases between the germline ends. The CDR3 length is 13 residues.

This clonotype showed up many times. Here the CDR3 DNA reads TGCAGTGCTAGCGGCAGGGGGGGGTCACCCCTCCACTTT. Translating it yields CSASGRGGSPLHF. The chain couples TRBV20-1 to TRBJ1-6, with 7 bases that match TRBD1. The CDR3 length is 13 residues. Trimming removed 3 bases from V and 10 bases from J; junction bases left unmatched: 6. The germline V gene encodes CDR1 DFQATT and CDR2 SNEGSKA (reference sequence).

For this clonotype: A much larger clonotype is one base distant, so this may be a read error. The V call is TRBV28, the J call TRBJ2-6; no reliable D call. The ends were cut back, 6 bases at V and 0 bases at J, with 9 bases in the middle. The CDR3 covers 15 residues. In germline, CDR1 is MDHEN, CDR2 SYDVKM. Here the CDR3 DNA reads TGTGCCAGCAGCGGCACCTTCTCTGGGGCCAACGTCCTGACTTTC. Its protein product is CASSGTFSGANVLTF.

This clonotype was seen at least ten times. J is TRBJ1-4 and V is TRBV20-1, with unresolved D. Trimming cost V 5 bases and J 5 bases, with 27 bases left between them. The CDR3 loop spans 18 amino acids. Per germline, CDR1 DFQATT and CDR2 SNEGSKA (reference sequence). The CDR3 region is CSASAEGLKPEFNEKLFF. CDR3 coding DNA: TGCAGTGCTTCTGCTGAAGGGCTTAAACCGGAGTTCAATGAAAAACTGTTTTTT.

This clonotype has only a few counts. V usage is TRBV7-9 and J usage is TRBJ1-2, with D possibly matching TRBD1 (5 bases). The CDR3 runs to 13 residues. V was shortened by 3 bases and J by 6 bases, with 11 bases between the two germline ends. CDR1 and CDR2 (germline): SEHNR, FQNEAQ (reference sequence). In DNA form, the CDR3 reads TGTGCCAGCAGCTTTATGCAGGGAGATGGCTACACCTTC. Amino acid sequence: CASSFMQGDGYTF.

A word on this clonotype: Being one base from a much bigger clone, this may be a read error. The chain carries TRBV5-1 and TRBJ2-1; 11 bases are a match to TRBD1. Germline CDR1 reads SGHRS; CDR2 reads YFSETQ. The CDR3 loop spans 15 amino acids. The CDR3 DNA follows: TGCGCCAGCAGCAGGAGGGGACAGGGGGGAAATGAGCGGTTCTTC. It codes for CASSRRGQGGNERFF. Filled out from reference TRBV5-1 and TRBJ2-1, the complete variable domain reads KAGVTQTPRYLIKTRGQQVTLSCSPISGHRSVSWYQQTPGQGLQFLFEYFSETQRNKGNFPGRFSGRQFSNSRSEMNVSTLELGDSALYLCASSRRGQGGNERFFGPGTRLTVL.

In this sample, this clonotype turned up many times. This chain joins TRBV4-3 and TRBJ1-1, with unresolved D. Trimming removed 0 bases at V and 7 bases at J, with 18 bases between. This CDR3 spans 16 amino acids. Germline loops: CDR1 LGHNA, CDR2 YSLEER. The CDR3 sequence is CASSQDPTAGGLEAFF. The CDR3 bases are TGCGCCAGCAGCCAAGATCCGACGGCAGGAGGGCTTGAAGCTTTCTTT.

The chain employs TRBV7-9 and TRBJ2-7; 7 bases agree with TRBD1. The CDR3 contains 12 residues. Unmatched junction bases numbered 4, after V lost 5 bases and J lost 6 bases. Germline CDR1 and CDR2: SEHNR and FQNEAQ (reference sequence). The CDR3 is CASSQGVVEQYF. CDR3 DNA sequence: TGTGCCAGCAGCCAGGGGGTGGTCGAGCAGTACTTC.

Only a few counts were recorded for this clonotype. In nucleotides, the CDR3 is TGTGCCAGCAGCTTTTATCCAGGGAATAGCTATGGCTACACCTTC. It codes for CASSFYPGNSYGYTF. The chain links TRBV5-5 to TRBJ1-2, with D perhaps matching TRBD1 (5 bases). V lost 2 bases, J lost 4 bases, and 15 bases lay in between. The germline V gene encodes CDR1 SGHKS and CDR2 YYEKEE (reference sequence). CDR3 length equals 15 residues.

This clonotype was seen at least ten times. This rearrangement joins TRBV7-2 to TRBJ2-7, with 7 positions matching TRBD2. The J segment lost 2 bases and the V segment lost 2 bases, leaving 6 bases of the junction unmatched. Germline assignment: CDR1 SGHTA and CDR2 FQGNSA. The CDR3 is made up of 15 amino acids. CDR3 bases: TGTGCCAGCAGCTTACTAGCGGTCCCAACCTACGAGCAGTACTTC. Protein sequence: CASSLLAVPTYEQYF. The variable domain in full, completed from reference TRBV7-2 and TRBJ2-7, reads GAGVSQSPSNKVTEKGKDVELRCDPISGHTALYWYRQSLGQGLEFLIYFQGNSAPDKSGLPSDRFSAERTGGSVSTLTIQRTQQEDSAVYLCASSLLAVPTYEQYFGPGTRLTVT.

This clonotype was seen ten or more times. This chain uses TRBV20-1 with TRBJ2-5; D might be TRBD2 (5 bases). Germline CDR1 is DFQATT and CDR2 is SNEGSKA (reference sequence). CDR3 length: 14 residues. Trimming stripped 3 bases from V and 1 base from J, with 12 bases between. CDR3 residues: CSASPGNFQETQYF. DNA of the CDR3: TGCAGTGCTAGTCCGGGGAATTTCCAAGAGACCCAGTACTTC.

This clonotype was seen repeatedly, ten times or more. This chain uses TRBV7-9 with TRBJ1-1; TRBD1 matches at 9 bases. CDR1 is SEHNR, CDR2 FQNEAQ, per germline (reference sequence). V gave up 4 bases and J gave up 5 bases; unmatched junction bases: 11. The CDR3 has 16 residues. The CDR3 protein is CASSSRTGADGTEAFF. The CDR3 DNA is TGTGCCAGCAGCTCCAGGACAGGGGCGGATGGGACTGAAGCTTTCTTT.

In its sample, this clonotype was seen many times. The V call is TRBV18, the J call TRBJ1-1; D is unclear. The CDR3 is 13 amino acids. Trimming took 4 bases from V and 1 from J, leaving 7 bases between them. CDR1 and CDR2 (germline): KGHSH, LQKENI. This CDR3 reads CASSRLENTEAFF. The DNA of the CDR3 is TGTGCCAGCTCACGACTAGAGAACACTGAAGCTTTCTTT.

This clonotype was observed many times. V and J are TRBV4-1 and TRBJ2-3; a weak D match, TRBD2 (5 bases). Germline CDR1 reads MGHRA; CDR2 reads YSYEKL. The V end was cut by 0 bases, the J end by 5 bases, with 9 bases between. This CDR3 spans 14 amino acids. The CDR3 protein is CASSQELRGDTQYF. The CDR3 DNA follows: TGCGCCAGCAGCCAAGAACTACGGGGAGATACGCAGTATTTT.

A few counts support this clonotype. This rearrangement joins TRBV20-1 to TRBJ1-4; D possibly corresponds to TRBD1 (5 bases). Germline values: CDR1 DFQATT, CDR2 SNEGSKA (reference sequence). The CDR3 runs to 13 residues. Trimming removed 1 base from V and 8 bases from J, with 11 bases in between. DNA for the CDR3: TGCAGTGCTAGAGGAGCGGGGGGAGAAAAACTGTTTTTT. This codes for CSARGAGGEKLFF.

As concerns this clonotype: This may arise from a read error, as a much more abundant clone is one base away. The chain links TRBV28 to TRBJ2-7; possibly TRBD1 or TRBD2 for D (5 bases each). The CDR3 covers 15 residues. Germline V gene sequence: CDR1 MDHEN, CDR2 SYDVKM. The DNA for the CDR3 is TGTGCCAGCAGTTTAAGTGAGGGACCTTACTACGAGCGGTACTTC. Protein product: CASSLSEGPYYERYF.

This clonotype was detected ten times or more. This sequence joins TRBV5-1 and TRBJ2-7, with D possibly TRBD1 on 5 matching bases. The V and J ends lost 4 bases and 1 base respectively, with 12 bases between them. The CDR3 runs 14 residues. Per germline, CDR1 SGHRS and CDR2 YFSETQ. CDR3 coding DNA: TGCGCCAGCAGCGTCTCAGCAGGGTCCTACGAGCAGTACTTC. Protein product: CASSVSAGSYEQYF.

Only a few counts were recorded for this clonotype. The V and J genes are TRBV5-1 and TRBJ2-7; D possibly corresponds to TRBD2 (5 bases). The CDR3 sequence is 15 residues long. CDR1 is SGHRS and CDR2 is YFSETQ in the germline V gene. Between the trimmed V and J ends, which lost 6 bases and 7 bases, there was a span of 23 bases. CDR3 loop: CASTLGRRTSGEQYF. For the CDR3, the DNA is TGCGCCAGCACCCTTGGTCGCAGGACGTCGGGGGAGCAGTACTTC.

This clonotype was picked up many times. The rearrangement uses TRBV5-1 and TRBJ2-2; a weak D match, TRBD2 (5 bases). Trimming cost V 4 bases and J 0 bases, with 13 bases left between them. The CDR3 spans 16 residues. Germline-derived CDR1 and CDR2 are SGHRS and YFSETQ. CDR3 loop: CASSKEVRANTGELFF. DNA for the CDR3: TGCGCCAGCAGCAAGGAGGTACGAGCGAACACCGGGGAGCTGTTTTTT.

Only a few counts were recorded for this clonotype. V gene TRBV7-6 combines with J gene TRBJ2-3; TRBD1 matches 8 bases. The CDR3 is 18 amino acids. Germline V gene sequence: CDR1 SGHVS, CDR2 FNYEAQ. Trimming cost V 2 bases and J 6 bases; bases outside gene matches: 16. CDR3 amino acids: CASSLRSHRGNSADTQYF. CDR3 coding DNA: TGTGCCAGCAGCTTAAGAAGTCACAGGGGGAATAGTGCGGATACGCAGTATTTT.

This clonotype occurred a few times. V and J are TRBV7-6 and TRBJ2-1, with 10 bases lining up with TRBD2. There are 17 residues in the CDR3. The V gene end was trimmed by 0 bases and the J gene end by 8 bases; junction bases not matched to a gene: 10. Germline V CDR1 and CDR2: SGHVS, FNYEAQ. This CDR3 is CASSLARLAGVGDEQFF. CDR3 DNA sequence: TGTGCCAGCAGCTTAGCGCGGCTAGCGGGAGTGGGAGATGAGCAGTTCTTC.

This clonotype appeared many times. This chain connects TRBV20-1 to TRBJ2-5; D uncertain. Trimming pared 5 bases from V and 4 bases from J, leaving 5 bases between. In germline, CDR1 is DFQATT, CDR2 SNEGSKA (reference sequence). This CDR3 spans 10 amino acids. CDR3 sequence: CSAWPETQYF. The CDR3 region has the DNA TGCAGTGCTTGGCCAGAGACCCAGTACTTC.

This clonotype was seen ten or more times. V and J are TRBV9 and TRBJ2-1; either TRBD1 or TRBD2 may fit D (5 bases each). Germline V lookup: CDR1 SGDLS, CDR2 YYNGEE. The V end was cut by 0 bases, the J end by 6 bases, with 7 bases between. This CDR3 region has 13 residues. CDR3 sequence reads: CASSVGGTNEQFF. In DNA form, the CDR3 reads TGTGCCAGCAGCGTAGGAGGGACCAATGAGCAGTTCTTC.

This clonotype has ten or more counts. This chain links TRBV20-1 with TRBJ2-3, with a possible D match to TRBD2 (5 bases). CDR1 and CDR2 from the germline V gene are DFQATT and SNEGSKA (reference sequence). Trimming pared 6 bases from V and 3 bases from J, leaving 10 bases between. This CDR3 has 12 residues. CDR3 loop: CSAMEATDTQYF. CDR3 DNA: TGCAGTGCCATGGAGGCGACAGATACGCAGTATTTT.

This clonotype occurred many times. The rearrangement links TRBV5-5 to TRBJ2-1, with 7 bases identical to TRBD1. This CDR3 has 16 residues. V was clipped by 4 bases and J by 8 bases; unmatched bases: 15. Per germline, CDR1 SGHKS and CDR2 YYEKEE (reference sequence). In DNA, the CDR3 is TGTGCCAGCAGCGTGGAGACAGGGTGGGGTAACGATGAGCAGTTCTTC. Translation: CASSVETGWGNDEQFF.